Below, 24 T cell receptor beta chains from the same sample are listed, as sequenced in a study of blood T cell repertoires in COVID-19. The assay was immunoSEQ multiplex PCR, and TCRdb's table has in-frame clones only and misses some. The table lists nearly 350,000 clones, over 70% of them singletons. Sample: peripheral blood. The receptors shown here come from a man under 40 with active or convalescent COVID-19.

CDR3 coding DNA: TGTGCCAGCAGCTTAGGGGAGATCTATAGCAATCAGCCCCAGCATTTT. As protein: CASSLGEIYSNQPQHF. The chain carries TRBV7-2 and TRBJ1-5; D is unclear. Trimming pared 1 base from V and 0 bases from J, leaving 10 bases between. CDR3 length equals 16 residues. The germline gives CDR1 SGHTA, CDR2 FQGNSA.

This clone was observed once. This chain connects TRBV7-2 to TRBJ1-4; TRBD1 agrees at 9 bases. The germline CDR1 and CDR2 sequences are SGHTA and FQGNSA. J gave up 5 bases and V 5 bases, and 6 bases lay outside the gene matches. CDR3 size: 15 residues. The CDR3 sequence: CASSPRDRENEKLFF. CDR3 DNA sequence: TGTGCCAGCAGCCCAAGGGACAGGGAGAATGAAAAACTGTTTTTT.

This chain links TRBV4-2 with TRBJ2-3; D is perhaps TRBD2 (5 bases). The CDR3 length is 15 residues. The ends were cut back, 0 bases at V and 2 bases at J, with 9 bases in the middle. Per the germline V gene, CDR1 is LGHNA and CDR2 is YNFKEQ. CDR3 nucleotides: TGTGCCAGCAGCCAAGAGTCGCGGGTCACAGATACGCAGTATTTT. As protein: CASSQESRVTDTQYF.

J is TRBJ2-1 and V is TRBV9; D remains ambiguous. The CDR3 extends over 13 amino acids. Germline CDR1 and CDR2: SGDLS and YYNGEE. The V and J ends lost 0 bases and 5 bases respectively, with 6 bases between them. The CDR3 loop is CASSVESDNEQFF. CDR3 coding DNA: TGTGCCAGCAGCGTAGAATCCGACAATGAGCAGTTCTTC. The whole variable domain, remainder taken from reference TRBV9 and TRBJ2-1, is DSGVTQTPKHLITATGQRVTLRCSPRSGDLSVYWYQQSLDQGLQFLIQYYNGEERAKGNILERFSAQQFPDLHSELNLSSLELGDSALYFCASSVESDNEQFFGPGTRLTVL.

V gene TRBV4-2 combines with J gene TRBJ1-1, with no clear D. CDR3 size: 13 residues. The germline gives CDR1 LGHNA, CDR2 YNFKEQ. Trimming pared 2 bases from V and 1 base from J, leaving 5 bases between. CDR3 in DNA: TGTGCCAGCAGCCAAATCGGGAACACTGAAGCTTTCTTT. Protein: CASSQIGNTEAFF.

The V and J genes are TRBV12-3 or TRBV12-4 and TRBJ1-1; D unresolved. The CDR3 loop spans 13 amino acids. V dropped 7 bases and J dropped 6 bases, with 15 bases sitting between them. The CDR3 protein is CASTAGRYSEAFF. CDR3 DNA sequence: TGTGCCAGCACCGCCGGGAGATACTCTGAAGCTTTCTTT.

DNA of the CDR3: TGTGCCACCAGTGATTCCGGGGGTCGGGACGAGCAGTACTTC. Its protein is CATSDSGGRDEQYF. J is TRBJ2-7 and V is TRBV24-1, with D possibly being TRBD2 (6 bases). From germline, CDR1 is KGHDR and CDR2 SFDVKD. CDR3 length: 14 residues. Trimming pared 2 bases from V and 5 bases from J, leaving 12 bases between.

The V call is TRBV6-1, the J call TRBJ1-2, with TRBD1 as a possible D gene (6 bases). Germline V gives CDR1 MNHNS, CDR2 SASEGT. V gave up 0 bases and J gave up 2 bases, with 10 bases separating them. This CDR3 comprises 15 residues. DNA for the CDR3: TGTGCCAGCAGTGAAGCGGGACACCGAAACTATGGCTACACCTTC. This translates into CASSEAGHRNYGYTF.

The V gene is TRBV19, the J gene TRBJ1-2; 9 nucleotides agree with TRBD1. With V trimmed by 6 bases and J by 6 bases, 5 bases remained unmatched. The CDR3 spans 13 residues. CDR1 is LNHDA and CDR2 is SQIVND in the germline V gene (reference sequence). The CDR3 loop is CASSPGTGNGYTF. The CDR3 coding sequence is TGTGCCAGTAGCCCCGGGACAGGGAATGGCTACACCTTC. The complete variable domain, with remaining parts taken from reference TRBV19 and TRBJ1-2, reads DGGITQSPKYLFRKEGQNVTLSCEQNLNHDAMYWYRQDPGQGLRLIYYSQIVNDFQKGDIAEGYSVSREKKESFPLTVTSAQKNPTAFYLCASSPGTGNGYTFGSGTRLTVV.

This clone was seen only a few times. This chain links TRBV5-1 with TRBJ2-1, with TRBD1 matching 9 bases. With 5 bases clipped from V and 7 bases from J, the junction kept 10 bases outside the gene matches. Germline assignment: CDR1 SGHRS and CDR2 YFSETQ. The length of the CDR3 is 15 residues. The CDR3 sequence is CASREGQGFRNEQFF. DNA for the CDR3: TGCGCCAGCAGGGAGGGACAGGGATTTCGGAATGAGCAGTTCTTC.

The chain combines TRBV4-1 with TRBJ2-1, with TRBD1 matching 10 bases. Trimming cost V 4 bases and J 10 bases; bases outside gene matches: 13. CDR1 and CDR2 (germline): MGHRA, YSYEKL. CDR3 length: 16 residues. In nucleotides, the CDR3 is TGCGCCAGCAGCCCAAGACGGGGACAGGGGATAGGGGAGCAGTTCTTC. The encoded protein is CASSPRRGQGIGEQFF.

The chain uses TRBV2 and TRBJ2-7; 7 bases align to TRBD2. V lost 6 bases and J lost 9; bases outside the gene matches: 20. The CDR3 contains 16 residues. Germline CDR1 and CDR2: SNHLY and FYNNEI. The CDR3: CASSATTSPQIIGQYF. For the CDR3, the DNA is TGTGCCAGCAGCGCCACGACTAGCCCCCAAATCATCGGGCAGTACTTC.

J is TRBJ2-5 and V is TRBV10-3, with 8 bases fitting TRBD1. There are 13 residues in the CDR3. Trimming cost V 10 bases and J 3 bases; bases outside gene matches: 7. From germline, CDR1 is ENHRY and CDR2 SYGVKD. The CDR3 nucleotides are TGTGCCACCACGCAGGGGGCCGAAGAGACCCAGTACTTC. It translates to CATTQGAEETQYF.

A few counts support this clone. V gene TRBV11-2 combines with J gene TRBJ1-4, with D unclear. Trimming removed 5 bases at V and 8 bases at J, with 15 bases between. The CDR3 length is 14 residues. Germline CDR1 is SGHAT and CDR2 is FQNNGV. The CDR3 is CASSRLTSGEKLFF. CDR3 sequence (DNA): TGTGCCAGCAGCCGTCTAACCTCCGGGGAAAAACTGTTTTTT. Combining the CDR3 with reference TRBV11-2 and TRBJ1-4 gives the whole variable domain EAGVAQSPRYKIIEKRQSVAFWCNPISGHATLYWYQQILGQGPKLLIQFQNNGVVDDSQLPKDRFSAERLKGVDSTLKIQPAKLEDSAVYLCASSRLTSGEKLFFGSGTQLSVL.

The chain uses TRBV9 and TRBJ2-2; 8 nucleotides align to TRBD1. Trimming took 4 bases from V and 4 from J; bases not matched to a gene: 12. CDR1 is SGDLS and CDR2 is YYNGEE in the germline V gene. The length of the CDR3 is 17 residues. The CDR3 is CASSTRQGNYFTGELFF. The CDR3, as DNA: TGTGCCAGCAGCACCCGACAGGGGAATTATTTCACCGGGGAGCTGTTTTTT.

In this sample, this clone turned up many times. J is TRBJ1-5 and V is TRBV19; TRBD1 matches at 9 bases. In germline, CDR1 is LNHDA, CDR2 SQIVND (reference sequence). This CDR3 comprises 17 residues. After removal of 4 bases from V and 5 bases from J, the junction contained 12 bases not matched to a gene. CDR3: CASSTWPRDRVDQPQHF. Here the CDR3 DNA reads TGTGCCAGTAGTACCTGGCCTAGGGACAGGGTTGATCAGCCCCAGCATTTT.

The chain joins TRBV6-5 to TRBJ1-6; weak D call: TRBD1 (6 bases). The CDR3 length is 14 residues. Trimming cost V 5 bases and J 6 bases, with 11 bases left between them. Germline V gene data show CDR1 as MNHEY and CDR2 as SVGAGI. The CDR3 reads CASSRQVVNSPLHF. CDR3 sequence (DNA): TGTGCCAGCAGTCGACAGGTTGTTAATTCACCCCTCCACTTT.

CDR3 bases: TGTGCCAGCAGCAATAAGCGGACAGTCGGGCTAGCCGATCTAAATGAGCAGTTCTTC. This gives the protein CASSNKRTVGLADLNEQFF. V and J are TRBV21-1 and TRBJ2-1; the DNA was not used to check the table's D call, TRBD1. TRBV21-1 is a pseudogene locus. CDR3 length equals 19 residues.

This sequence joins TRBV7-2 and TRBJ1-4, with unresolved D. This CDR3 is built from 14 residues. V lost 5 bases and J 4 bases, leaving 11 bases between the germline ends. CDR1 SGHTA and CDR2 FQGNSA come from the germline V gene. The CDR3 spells CASSPSLLNEKLFF. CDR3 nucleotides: TGTGCCAGCAGCCCCTCTCTCCTTAATGAAAAACTGTTTTTT. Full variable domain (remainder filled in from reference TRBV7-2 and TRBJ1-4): GAGVSQSPSNKVTEKGKDVELRCDPISGHTALYWYRQSLGQGLEFLIYFQGNSAPDKSGLPSDRFSAERTGGSVSTLTIQRTQQEDSAVYLCASSPSLLNEKLFFGSGTQLSVL.

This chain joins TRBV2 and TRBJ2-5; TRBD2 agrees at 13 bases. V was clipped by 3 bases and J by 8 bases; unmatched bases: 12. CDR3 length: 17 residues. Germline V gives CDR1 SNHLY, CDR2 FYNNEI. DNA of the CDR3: TGTGCCAGCAGTGACTCGATCTGGACTAGCGGGGGTCGTACCCAGTACTTC. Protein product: CASSDSIWTSGGRTQYF.

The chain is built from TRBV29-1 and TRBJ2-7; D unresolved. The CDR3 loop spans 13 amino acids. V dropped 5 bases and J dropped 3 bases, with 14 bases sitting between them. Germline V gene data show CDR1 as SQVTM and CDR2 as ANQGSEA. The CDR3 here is CSVQSRSYYEQYF. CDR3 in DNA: TGCAGCGTTCAGAGCCGGAGCTACTACGAGCAGTACTTC.

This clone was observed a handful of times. The CDR3 reads CATSDNDRVETQYF. DNA for the CDR3: TGTGCCACCAGTGATAACGACAGGGTGGAGACCCAGTACTTC. The chain uses TRBV24-1 and TRBJ2-5, with 7 bases lining up with TRBD1. The trim removed 3 bases at V and 5 bases at J, leaving 5 bases unmatched. Germline loops: CDR1 KGHDR, CDR2 SFDVKD. This CDR3 has 14 amino acids.

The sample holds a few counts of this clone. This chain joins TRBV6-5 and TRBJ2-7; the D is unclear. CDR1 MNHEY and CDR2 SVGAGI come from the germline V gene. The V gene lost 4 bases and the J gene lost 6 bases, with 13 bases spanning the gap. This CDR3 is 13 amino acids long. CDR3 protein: CASSSTRAFEQYF. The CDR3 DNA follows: TGTGCCAGCAGTTCCACGCGCGCGTTCGAGCAGTACTTC.

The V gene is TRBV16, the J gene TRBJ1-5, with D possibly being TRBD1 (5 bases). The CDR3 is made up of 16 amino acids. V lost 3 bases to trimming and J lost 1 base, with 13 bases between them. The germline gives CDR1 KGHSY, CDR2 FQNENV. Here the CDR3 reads CASSQAWEGSNQPQHF. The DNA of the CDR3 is TGTGCCAGCAGCCAGGCGTGGGAGGGGAGCAATCAGCCCCAGCATTTT.